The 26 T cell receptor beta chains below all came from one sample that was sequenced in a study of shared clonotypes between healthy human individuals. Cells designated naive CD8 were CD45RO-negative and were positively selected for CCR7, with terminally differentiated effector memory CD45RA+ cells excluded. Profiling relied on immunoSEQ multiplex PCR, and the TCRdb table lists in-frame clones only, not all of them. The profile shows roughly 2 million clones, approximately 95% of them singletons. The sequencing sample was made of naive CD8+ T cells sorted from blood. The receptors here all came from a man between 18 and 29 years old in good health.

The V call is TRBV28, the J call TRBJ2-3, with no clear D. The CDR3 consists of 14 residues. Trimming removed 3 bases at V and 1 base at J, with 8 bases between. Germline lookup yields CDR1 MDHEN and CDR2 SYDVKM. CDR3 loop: CASSFGQGTDTQYF. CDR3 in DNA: TGTGCCAGCAGTTTTGGGCAGGGCACAGATACGCAGTATTTT.

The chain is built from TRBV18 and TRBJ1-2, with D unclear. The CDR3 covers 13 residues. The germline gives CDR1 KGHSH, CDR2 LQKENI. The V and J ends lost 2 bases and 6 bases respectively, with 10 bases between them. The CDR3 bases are TGTGCCAGCTCACCAAGTGGTGGTGATGGCTACACCTTC. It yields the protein CASSPSGGDGYTF.

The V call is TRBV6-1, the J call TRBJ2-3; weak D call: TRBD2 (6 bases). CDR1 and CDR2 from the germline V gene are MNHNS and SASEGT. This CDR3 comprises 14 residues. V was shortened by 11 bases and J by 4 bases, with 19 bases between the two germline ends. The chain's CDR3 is CASGRLVAPDTQYF. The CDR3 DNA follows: TGTGCCTCGGGGAGACTAGTCGCCCCAGATACGCAGTATTTT.

The CDR3 loop is CASSLGPFEDTGELFF. CDR3 DNA: TGTGCCAGCAGCTTAGGGCCCTTCGAGGACACCGGGGAGCTGTTTTTT. The rearrangement links TRBV7-9 to TRBJ2-2, with D unclear. The ends were cut back, 1 base at V and 3 bases at J, with 12 bases in the middle. This CDR3 spans 16 amino acids. CDR1 is SEHNR, CDR2 FQNEAQ, per germline (reference sequence).

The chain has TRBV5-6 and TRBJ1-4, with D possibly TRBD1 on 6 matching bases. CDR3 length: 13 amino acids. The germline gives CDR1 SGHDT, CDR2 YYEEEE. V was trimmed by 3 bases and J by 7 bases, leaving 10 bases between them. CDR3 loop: CASSWGRGEKLFF. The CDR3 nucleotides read TGTGCCAGCAGCTGGGGGCGGGGTGAAAAACTGTTTTTT. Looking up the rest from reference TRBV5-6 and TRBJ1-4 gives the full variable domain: DAGVTQSPTHLIKTRGQQVTLRCSPKSGHDTVSWYQQALGQGPQFIFQYYEEEERQRGNFPDRFSGHQFPNYSSELNVNALLLGDSALYLCASSWGRGEKLFFGSGTQLSVL.

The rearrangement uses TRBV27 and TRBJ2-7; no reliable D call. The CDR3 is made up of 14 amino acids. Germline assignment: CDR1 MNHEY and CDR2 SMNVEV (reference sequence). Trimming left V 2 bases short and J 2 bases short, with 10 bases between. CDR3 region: CASSLAKGAYEQYF. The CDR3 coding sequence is TGTGCCAGCAGTTTAGCTAAGGGTGCCTACGAGCAGTACTTC.

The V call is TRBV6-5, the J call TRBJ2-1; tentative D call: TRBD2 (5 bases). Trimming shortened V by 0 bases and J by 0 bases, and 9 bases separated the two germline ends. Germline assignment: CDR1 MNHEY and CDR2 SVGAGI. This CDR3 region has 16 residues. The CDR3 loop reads CASSYSMGSSYNEQFF. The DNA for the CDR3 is TGTGCCAGCAGTTACTCGATGGGGAGCTCCTACAATGAGCAGTTCTTC.

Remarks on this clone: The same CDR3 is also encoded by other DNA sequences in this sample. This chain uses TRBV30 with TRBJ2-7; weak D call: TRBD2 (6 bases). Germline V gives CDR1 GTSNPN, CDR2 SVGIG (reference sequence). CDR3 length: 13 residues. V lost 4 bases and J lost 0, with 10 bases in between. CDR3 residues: CAWTDGSSYEQYF. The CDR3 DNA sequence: TGTGCCTGGACCGACGGGAGCTCCTACGAGCAGTACTTC. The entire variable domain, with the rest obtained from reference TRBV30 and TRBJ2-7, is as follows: SQTIHQWPATLVQPVGSPLSLECTVEGTSNPNLYWYRQAAGRGLQLLFYSVGIGQISSEVPQNLSASRPQDRQFILSSKKLLLSDSGFYLCAWTDGSSYEQYFGPGTRLTVT.

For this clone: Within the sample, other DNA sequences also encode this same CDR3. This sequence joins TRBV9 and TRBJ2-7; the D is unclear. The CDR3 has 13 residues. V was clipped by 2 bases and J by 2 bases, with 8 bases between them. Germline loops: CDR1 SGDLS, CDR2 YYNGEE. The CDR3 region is CASSVGSAYEQYF. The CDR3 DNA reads TGTGCCAGCAGCGTCGGGTCCGCCTACGAGCAGTACTTC.

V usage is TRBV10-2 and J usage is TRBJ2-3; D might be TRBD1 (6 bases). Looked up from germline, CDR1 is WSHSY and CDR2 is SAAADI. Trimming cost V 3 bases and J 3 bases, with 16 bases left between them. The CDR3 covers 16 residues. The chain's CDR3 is CASSEGGEGLTDTQYF. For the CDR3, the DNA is TGCGCCAGCAGTGAAGGGGGTGAGGGGTTAACAGATACGCAGTATTTT.

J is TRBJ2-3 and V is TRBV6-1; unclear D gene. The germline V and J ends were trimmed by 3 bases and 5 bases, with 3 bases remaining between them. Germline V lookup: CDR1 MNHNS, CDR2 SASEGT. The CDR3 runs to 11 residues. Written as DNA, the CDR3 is TGTGCCAGCAGTGATGGAGATACGCAGTATTTT. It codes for CASSDGDTQYF.

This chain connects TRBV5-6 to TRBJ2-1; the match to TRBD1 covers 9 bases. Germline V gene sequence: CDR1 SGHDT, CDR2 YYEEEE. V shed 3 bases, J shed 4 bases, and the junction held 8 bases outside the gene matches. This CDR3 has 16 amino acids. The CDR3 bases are TGTGCCAGCAGCTCGGAAACAGGGGGCTTTTACAATGAGCAGTTCTTC. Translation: CASSSETGGFYNEQFF.

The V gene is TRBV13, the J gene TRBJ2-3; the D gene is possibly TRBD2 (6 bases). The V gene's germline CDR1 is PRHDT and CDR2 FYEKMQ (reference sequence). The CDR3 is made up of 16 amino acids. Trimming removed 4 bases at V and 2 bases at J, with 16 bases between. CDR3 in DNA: TGTGCCAGCAGCTCAGGTGGAGGGAGCATCACAGATACGCAGTATTTT. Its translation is CASSSGGGSITDTQYF.

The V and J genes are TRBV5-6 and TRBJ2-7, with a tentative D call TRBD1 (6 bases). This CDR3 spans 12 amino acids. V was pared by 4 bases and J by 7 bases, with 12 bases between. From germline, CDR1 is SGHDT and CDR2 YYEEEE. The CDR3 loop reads CASSAQGWEQYF. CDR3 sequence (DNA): TGTGCCAGCAGCGCACAGGGTTGGGAGCAGTACTTC.

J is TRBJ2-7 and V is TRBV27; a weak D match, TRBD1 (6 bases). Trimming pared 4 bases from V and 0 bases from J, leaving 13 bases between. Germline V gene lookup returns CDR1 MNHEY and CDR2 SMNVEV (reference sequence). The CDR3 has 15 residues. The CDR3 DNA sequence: TGTGCCAGCAGTTCTTCAGGGGTAGGCTCCTACGAGCAGTACTTC. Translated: CASSSSGVGSYEQYF.

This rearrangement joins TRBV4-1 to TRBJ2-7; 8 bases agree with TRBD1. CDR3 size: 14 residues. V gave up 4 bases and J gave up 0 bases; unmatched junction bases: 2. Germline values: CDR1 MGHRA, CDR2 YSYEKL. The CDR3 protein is CASSLTGGSYEQYF. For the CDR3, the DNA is TGCGCCAGCAGCCTAACAGGGGGCTCCTACGAGCAGTACTTC.

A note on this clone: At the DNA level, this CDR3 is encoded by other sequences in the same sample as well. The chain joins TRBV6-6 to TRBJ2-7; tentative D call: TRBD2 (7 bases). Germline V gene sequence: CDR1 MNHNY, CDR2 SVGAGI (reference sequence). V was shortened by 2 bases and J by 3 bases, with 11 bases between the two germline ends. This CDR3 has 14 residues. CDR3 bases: TGTGCCAGCAGTTACGGGGGAGGGGGCTACGAGCAGTACTTC. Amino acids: CASSYGGGGYEQYF.

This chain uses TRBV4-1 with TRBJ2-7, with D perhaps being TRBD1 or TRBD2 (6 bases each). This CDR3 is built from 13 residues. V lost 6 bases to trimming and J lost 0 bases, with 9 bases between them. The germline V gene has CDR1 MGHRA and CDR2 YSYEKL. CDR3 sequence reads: CASSEGGSYEQYF. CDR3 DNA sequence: TGCGCCAGCAGTGAGGGGGGCTCCTACGAGCAGTACTTC.

The CDR3 is CASSFQGSDEQFF. CDR3 in DNA: TGTGCCAGCAGCTTTCAGGGGAGCGATGAGCAGTTCTTC. This chain connects TRBV5-6 to TRBJ2-1; perhaps TRBD1 as D (6 bases). From germline, CDR1 is SGHDT and CDR2 YYEEEE. V gave up 2 bases and J gave up 8 bases, with 11 bases separating them. The length of the CDR3 is 13 residues.

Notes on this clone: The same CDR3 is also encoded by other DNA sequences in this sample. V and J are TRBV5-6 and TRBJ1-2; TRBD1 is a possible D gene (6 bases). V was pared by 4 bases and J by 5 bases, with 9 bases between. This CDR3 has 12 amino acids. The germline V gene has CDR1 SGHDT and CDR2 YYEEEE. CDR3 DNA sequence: TGTGCCAGCAGCCCGCAGGGGTATGGCTACACCTTC. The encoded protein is CASSPQGYGYTF.

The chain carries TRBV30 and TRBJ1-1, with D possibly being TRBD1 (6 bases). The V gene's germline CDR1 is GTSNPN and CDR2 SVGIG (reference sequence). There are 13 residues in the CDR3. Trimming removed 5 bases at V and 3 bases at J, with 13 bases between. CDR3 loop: CAWHGGQDTEAFF. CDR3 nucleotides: TGTGCCTGGCATGGGGGGCAGGACACTGAAGCTTTCTTT.

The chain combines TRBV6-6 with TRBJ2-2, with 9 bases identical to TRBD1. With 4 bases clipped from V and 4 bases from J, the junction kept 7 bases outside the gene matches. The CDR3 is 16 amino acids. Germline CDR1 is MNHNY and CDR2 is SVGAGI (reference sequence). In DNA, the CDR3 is TGTGCCAGCAGTTCCTATGTGACAGGGGGCACCGGGGAGCTGTTTTTT. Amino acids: CASSSYVTGGTGELFF.

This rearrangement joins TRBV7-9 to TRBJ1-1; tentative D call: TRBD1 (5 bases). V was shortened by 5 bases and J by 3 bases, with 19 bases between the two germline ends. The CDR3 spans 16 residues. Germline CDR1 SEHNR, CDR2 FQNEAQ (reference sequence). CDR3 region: CASSESRVQGDTEAFF. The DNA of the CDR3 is TGTGCCAGCAGCGAAAGCAGGGTCCAAGGGGACACTGAAGCTTTCTTT.

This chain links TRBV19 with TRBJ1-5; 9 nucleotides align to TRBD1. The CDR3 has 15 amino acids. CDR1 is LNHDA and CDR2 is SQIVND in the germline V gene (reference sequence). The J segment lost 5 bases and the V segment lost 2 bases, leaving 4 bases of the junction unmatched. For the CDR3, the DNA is TGTGCCAGTAGTATACGGGACAGGGAGGATCAGCCCCAGCATTTT. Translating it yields CASSIRDREDQPQHF.

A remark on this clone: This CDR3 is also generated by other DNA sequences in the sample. This chain's CDR3 is CASSLGPGTEAFF. DNA of the CDR3: TGTGCCAGCAGTCTGGGGCCGGGCACTGAAGCTTTCTTT. The V gene is TRBV27, the J gene TRBJ1-1; TRBD1 might be the D (5 bases). Germline lookup yields CDR1 MNHEY and CDR2 SMNVEV (reference sequence). The CDR3 spans 13 residues. The V gene lost 5 bases and the J gene lost 4 bases, with 11 bases spanning the gap.

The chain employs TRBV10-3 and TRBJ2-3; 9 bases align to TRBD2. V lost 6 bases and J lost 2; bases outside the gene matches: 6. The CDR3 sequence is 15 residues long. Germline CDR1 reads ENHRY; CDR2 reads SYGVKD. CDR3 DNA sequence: TGTGCCATCAGCCCGGGACTAGCTAACACAGATACGCAGTATTTT. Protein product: CAISPGLANTDTQYF.